This note documents a single TCR beta chain sequence. These data are taken from a study of technical replicates of blood from several donors. The V and J ends lost 5 bases and 2 bases, in that order; junction bases with no gene match: 15. Germline assignment: CDR1 GTSNPN and CDR2 SVGIG (reference sequence). This CDR3 comprises 19 residues. The table came from immunoSEQ multiplex PCR; TCRdb's copy has only in-frame clones and leaves some out. The sample lists tens of thousands of clones; 93% were seen once. The rearrangement links TRBV30 to TRBJ1-6; TRBD1 matches 10 bases. Sequencing used PBMCs. This receptor was obtained from a human donor in good health. Some clones in this sample may be carry-over from other donors' samples. The CDR3 reads CAWAGGQGNYKAYNSPLHF. CDR3 DNA sequence: TGTGCCTGGGCTGGGGGACAGGGGAATTATAAAGCCTATAATTCACCCCTCCACTTT.